A single sample is the source of the 20 T cell receptor beta chains below, sequenced in a study of blood T cell repertoires in COVID-19. The method was immunoSEQ multiplex PCR; TCRdb's version includes in-frame clones alone and lacks a portion of them. The sample shows about 140,000 clones, roughly four fifths of them seen only once. The sequenced sample was peripheral blood. All receptors derive from a woman aged 80 or over with acute or convalescent COVID-19.

CDR3 DNA: TGTGCCAGCAGCGCACGGGGGGGCACCGGGGAGCTGTTTTTT. The encoded protein is CASSARGGTGELFF. The V call is TRBV7-9, the J call TRBJ2-2, with 8 bases lining up with TRBD2. Germline V gives CDR1 SEHNR, CDR2 FQNEAQ (reference sequence). The CDR3 runs 14 residues. J lost 4 bases, V lost 5 bases, and 3 bases had no gene match. Variable domain in full (rest from reference TRBV7-9 and TRBJ2-2): DTGVSQNPRHKITKRGQNVTFRCDPISEHNRLYWYRQTLGQGPEFLTYFQNEAQLEKSRLLSDRFSAERPKGSFSTLEIQRTEQGDSAMYLCASSARGGTGELFFGEGSRLTVL.

The V and J genes are TRBV13 and TRBJ2-7; the match to TRBD2 covers 8 bases. After removal of 7 bases from V and 10 bases from J, the junction contained 15 bases not matched to a gene. The CDR3 spans 14 residues. Germline V gene sequence: CDR1 PRHDT, CDR2 FYEKMQ (reference sequence). CDR3 DNA sequence: TGTGCCAGCACCCCGGGAGGGGTTGAGAGGCCACAGTACTTC. Protein sequence: CASTPGGVERPQYF.

V and J are TRBV3-1 (or the pseudogene TRBV3-2) and TRBJ2-2; TRBD1 might be the D (5 bases). The germline V and J ends were trimmed by 3 bases and 6 bases, with 11 bases remaining between them. The CDR3 loop spans 14 amino acids. Germline CDR1 reads LGHDT; CDR2 reads YNNKEL (reference sequence). CDR3 sequence reads: CASSQGWGPGELFF. Here the CDR3 DNA reads TGTGCCAGCAGCCAGGGGTGGGGCCCCGGGGAGCTGTTTTTT.

The chain employs TRBV28 and TRBJ1-1, with TRBD1 matching over 7 bases. V gave up 8 bases and J gave up 11 bases; unmatched junction bases: 11. Per germline, CDR1 MDHEN and CDR2 SYDVKM. The CDR3 is 12 amino acids. This CDR3 is CASRTGFVDAFF. In DNA, the CDR3 is TGTGCCAGCCGGACAGGCTTCGTAGACGCTTTCTTT.

This chain connects TRBV30 to TRBJ2-3; 8 nucleotides agree with TRBD1. Germline trimming cut 5 bases from V and 2 bases from J; bases unmatched to any gene: 9. CDR1 is GTSNPN, CDR2 SVGIG, per germline (reference sequence). The CDR3 is 15 residues long. The CDR3 nucleotides read TGTGCCTGGGGGCCGGGACAGGTAATCACAGATACGCAGTATTTT. It yields the protein CAWGPGQVITDTQYF.

This chain uses TRBV28 with TRBJ2-4, with TRBD2 matching over 8 bases. Germline V gives CDR1 MDHEN, CDR2 SYDVKM. This CDR3 has 15 residues. V trimming: 8 bases; J trimming: 3 bases; junction bases outside the gene matches: 9. This chain's CDR3 is CASGGGLGVKNIQYF. The CDR3 DNA is TGTGCCAGCGGTGGGGGACTAGGGGTCAAAAACATTCAGTACTTC.

This chain uses TRBV15 with TRBJ1-5; tentatively, D is TRBD1 (6 bases). V was trimmed by 0 bases and J by 4 bases, leaving 13 bases between them. Germline V CDR1 and CDR2: LNHNV, YYDKDF (reference sequence). This CDR3 is built from 16 residues. The chain's CDR3 is CATSRDRGRENQPQHF. The CDR3 DNA follows: TGTGCCACCAGCAGAGACAGGGGTCGAGAGAATCAGCCCCAGCATTTT.

The chain has TRBV28 and TRBJ2-3, with D possibly matching TRBD1 (6 bases). There are 15 residues in the CDR3. Trimming took off 3 bases at V and 6 bases at J, with 16 bases between the two ends. Germline loops: CDR1 MDHEN, CDR2 SYDVKM. CDR3 residues: CASSFEQGRADTQYF. CDR3 in DNA: TGTGCCAGCAGTTTTGAACAGGGACGTGCGGATACGCAGTATTTT. Looking up the rest from reference TRBV28 and TRBJ2-3 gives the full variable domain: DVKVTQSSRYLVKRTGEKVFLECVQDMDHENMFWYRQDPGLGLRLIYFSYDVKMKEKGDIPEGYSVSREKKERFSLILESASTNQTSMYLCASSFEQGRADTQYFGPGTRLTVL.

The V call is TRBV18, the J call TRBJ1-3, with D perhaps TRBD1 (5 bases). CDR1 and CDR2 (germline): KGHSH, LQKENI. V was shortened by 4 bases and J by 0 bases, with 13 bases between the two germline ends. This CDR3 contains 16 residues. CDR3: CASSLWDSHSGNTIYF. The CDR3 DNA reads TGTGCCAGCTCACTATGGGACTCGCACTCTGGAAACACCATATATTTT.

As DNA, the CDR3 is TGTGCCAGCAGTTCCCCCCCGGGACTAGCGGGGGGGCCTGGGGCCAACGTCCTGACTTTC. Encoded protein: CASSSPPGLAGGPGANVLTF. The chain combines TRBV28 with TRBJ2-6; 16 positions agree with TRBD2. After removal of 4 bases from V and 2 bases from J, the junction contained 8 bases not matched to a gene. From germline, CDR1 is MDHEN and CDR2 SYDVKM. CDR3 length equals 20 residues.

The V and J genes are TRBV4-1 and TRBJ1-1, with a weak D call TRBD1 (6 bases). This CDR3 is 14 amino acids long. Germline CDR1 reads MGHRA; CDR2 reads YSYEKL. Trimming shortened V by 5 bases and J by 11 bases, and 21 bases separated the two germline ends. The CDR3 here is CASSYDSGGNWAFF. The CDR3 region has the DNA TGCGCCAGCAGCTACGACAGTGGGGGCAATTGGGCTTTCTTT.

The V call is TRBV20-1, the J call TRBJ1-1; possible D gene TRBD1, 5 bases. The V end was cut by 6 bases, the J end by 6 bases, with 11 bases between. In germline, CDR1 is DFQATT, CDR2 SNEGSKA (reference sequence). The length of the CDR3 is 11 residues. CDR3 coding DNA: TGCAGTGCAAGGCGGGGCTCTGAAGCTTTCTTT. This gives the protein CSARRGSEAFF.

This clone has ten or more counts. The rearrangement links TRBV18 to TRBJ2-7; maybe TRBD1 (6 bases). V lost 6 bases, J lost 6 bases, and 15 bases lay in between. CDR1 KGHSH and CDR2 LQKENI come from the germline V gene. CDR3 length: 13 residues. The CDR3 DNA sequence: TGTGCCAGCTCGACAGGACTGGAGAGCGAGCAGTACTTC. Protein: CASSTGLESEQYF.

The rearrangement uses TRBV6-5 and TRBJ2-1; D is perhaps TRBD1 (6 bases). From germline, CDR1 is MNHEY and CDR2 SVGAGI. This CDR3 region has 14 residues. The V end lost 8 bases, the J end lost 1 base, and 12 bases lay between the germline ends. This CDR3 is CASLSRGSYNEQFF. The CDR3, as DNA: TGTGCCAGCTTATCCAGGGGATCCTACAATGAGCAGTTCTTC.

The chain joins TRBV30 to TRBJ2-5, with 7 nucleotides matching TRBD1. Unmatched junction bases numbered 7, after V lost 4 bases and J lost 5 bases. The CDR3 loop spans 13 amino acids. Germline CDR1 GTSNPN, CDR2 SVGIG (reference sequence). CDR3 amino acids: CAWTHGTAETQYF. In nucleotides, the CDR3 is TGTGCCTGGACGCATGGGACAGCGGAGACCCAGTACTTC.

CDR3 loop: CASSLGQGGVEHYGYTF. CDR3 DNA: TGTGCCAGCAGTCTGGGACAGGGCGGAGTTGAGCACTATGGCTACACCTTC. The chain couples TRBV6-6 to TRBJ1-2; 9 bases line up with TRBD1. Germline V gene lookup returns CDR1 MNHNY and CDR2 SVGAGI (reference sequence). The J segment lost 3 bases and the V segment lost 5 bases, leaving 13 bases of the junction unmatched. The CDR3 runs to 17 residues.

The table lists this clone with a few counts. Here the CDR3 reads CASSLSAAGELFF. The CDR3 DNA follows: TGTGCCAGCAGTTTATCGGCTGCCGGGGAGCTGTTTTTT. This chain links TRBV27 with TRBJ2-2, with no clear D. Trimming removed 0 bases at V and 6 bases at J, with 5 bases between. CDR1 and CDR2 from the germline V gene are MNHEY and SMNVEV (reference sequence). The CDR3 extends over 13 amino acids.

The CDR3 DNA sequence: TGTGCCTGGAGTGTGGGGCAGGATCAGCCCCAGCATTTT. The encoded protein is CAWSVGQDQPQHF. This chain joins TRBV30 and TRBJ1-5, with D perhaps TRBD1 (5 bases). Trimming took 0 bases from V and 5 from J, leaving 8 bases between them. There are 13 residues in the CDR3. Per germline, CDR1 GTSNPN and CDR2 SVGIG (reference sequence).

The chain uses TRBV19 and TRBJ2-7; TRBD1 matches at 10 bases. The V gene end was trimmed by 3 bases and the J gene end by 5 bases; junction bases not matched to a gene: 7. The germline V gene has CDR1 LNHDA and CDR2 SQIVND (reference sequence). This CDR3 region has 15 residues. This CDR3 reads CASSIGTGVRNEQYF. The DNA of the CDR3 is TGTGCCAGTAGTATCGGGACAGGGGTTCGCAACGAGCAGTACTTC.

The CDR3 DNA reads TGTGCCAGCAGCTCAGGACAGGGTTCCACTGAAGCTTTCTTT. Translation gives CASSSGQGSTEAFF. The rearrangement uses TRBV7-9 and TRBJ1-1; 8 bases agree with TRBD1. This CDR3 region has 14 residues. Per the germline V gene, CDR1 is SEHNR and CDR2 is FQNEAQ (reference sequence). The V and J ends lost 4 bases and 4 bases, in that order; junction bases with no gene match: 5.